This TCR beta chain came from a study of T cell responses to AZD1222 COVID-19 vaccine. Study-wide findings and caveats: Reportedly, close to half of spike-specific TCRs are directed against unmutated variant regions. Clonal diversity was possibly underestimated, and the donors were mostly white British, with more females.

On this clone: Its target is unknown.

The germline CDR1 and CDR2 sequences are MNHEY and SVGAGI. The CDR3 loop spans 13 amino acids. V lost 0 bases and J 1 base, leaving 0 bases between the germline ends. Some clones are missing from TCRdb's copy, which holds only in-frame ones; the method was immunoSEQ multiplex PCR. The sample carries 84,000 or so clones, 80% to 90% recorded once. The V gene is TRBV6-5, the J gene TRBJ2-2; D call uncertain. The sample here was peripheral blood, taken on day 0 of AZD1222 vaccination. This clonotype originated in an adult in good health. The CDR3 region has the DNA TGTGCCAGCAGTTACTCGAACACCGGGGAGCTGTTTTTT. Residues: CASSYSNTGELFF.